The rows below give T cell receptor beta chains drawn from one sample of a study of T cell responses to AZD1222 COVID-19 vaccine. Method: immunoSEQ multiplex PCR; TCRdb's copy keeps in-frame clones and lacks some. Of around 110,000 clones listed, 92% are singletons. The input for sequencing was peripheral blood, taken on day 0 of AZD1222 vaccination. The receptors were sampled from an adult in good health. Both conserved end residues are part of each CDR3. D genes are given only for firm matches. Size is stated for part of the rows, as once, few or many counts, or as a class when the clone is expanded.

TRBV11-2	NA	TRBJ1-1	NA	CATRYSRAGENTEAFF	TGTGCCACCCGATACTCCCGTGCGGGAGAGAACACTGAAGCTTTCTTT
TRBV6-2/TRBV6-3	NA	TRBJ2-1	NA	CASSHNEQFF	TGTGCCAGCAGCCACAATGAGCAGTTCTTC
TRBV9	NA	TRBJ1-3	NA	CASSVASYSGNTIYF	TGTGCCAGCAGCGTCGCATCCTACTCTGGAAACACCATATATTTT
TRBV6-5	NA	TRBJ1-6	NA	CASSYASPNSPLHF	TGTGCCAGCAGTTATGCGAGCCCCAATTCACCCCTCCACTTT
TRBV2	NA	TRBJ2-5	TRBD1	CASSEDRGFFGETQYF	TGTGCCAGCAGTGAAGACAGGGGGTTTTTCGGGGAGACCCAGTACTTC
TRBV3-1/TRBV3-2	NA	TRBJ1-6	NA	CASSQDRGPYSPLHF	TGTGCCAGCAGCCAAGACAGGGGTCCGTATTCACCCCTCCACTTT
TRBV2	NA	TRBJ1-1	NA	CASSPQRAANTEAFF	TGTGCCAGCAGTCCGCAGAGGGCAGCAAACACTGAAGCTTTCTTT
TRBV19	NA	TRBJ1-5	TRBD1	CASRKAWDRGPRPQHF	TGTGCCAGTAGAAAGGCGTGGGACAGGGGACCGCGGCCCCAGCATTTT
TRBV11-2	once	TRBJ2-2	TRBD2	CASSLDRRLAGDTGELFF	TGTGCCAGCAGCTTAGACCGCCGACTAGCGGGAGACACCGGGGAGCTGTTTTTT
TRBV18	NA	TRBJ2-1	NA	CASSPPNFLRHNEQFF	TGTGCCAGCTCACCACCGAACTTCTTGAGACACAATGAGCAGTTCTTC
TRBV12-5	NA	TRBJ2-1	NA	CASGLNPGEGANEQFF	TGTGCTAGTGGTTTGAACCCGGGAGAGGGAGCAAATGAGCAGTTCTTC
TRBV4-1	NA	TRBJ1-4	NA	CASSHGGSTNEKLFF	TGCGCCAGCAGCCACGGGGGATCAACTAATGAAAAACTGTTTTTT
TRBV5-1	NA	TRBJ1-1	NA	CASSLEGLNTEAFF	TGCGCCAGCAGCTTGGAGGGGTTGAACACTGAAGCTTTCTTT
TRBV7-9	NA	TRBJ1-2	NA	CASSLEELTASSNYGYTF	TGTGCCAGCAGCTTAGAGGAATTGACAGCCTCCTCTAACTATGGCTACACCTTC